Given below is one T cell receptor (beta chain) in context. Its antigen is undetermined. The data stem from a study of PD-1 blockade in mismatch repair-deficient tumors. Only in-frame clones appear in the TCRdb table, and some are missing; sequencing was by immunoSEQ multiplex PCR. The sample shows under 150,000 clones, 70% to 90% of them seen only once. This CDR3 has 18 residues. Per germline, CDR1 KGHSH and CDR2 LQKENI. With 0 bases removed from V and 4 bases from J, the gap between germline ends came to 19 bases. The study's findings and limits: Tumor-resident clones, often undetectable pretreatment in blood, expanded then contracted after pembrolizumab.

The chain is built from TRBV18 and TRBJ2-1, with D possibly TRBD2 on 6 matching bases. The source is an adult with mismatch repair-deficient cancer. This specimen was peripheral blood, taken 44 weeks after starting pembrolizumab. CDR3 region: CASSPPGLSGPIYNEQFF. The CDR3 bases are TGTGCCAGCTCACCACCGGGTCTCAGCGGGCCGATTTACAATGAGCAGTTCTTC.